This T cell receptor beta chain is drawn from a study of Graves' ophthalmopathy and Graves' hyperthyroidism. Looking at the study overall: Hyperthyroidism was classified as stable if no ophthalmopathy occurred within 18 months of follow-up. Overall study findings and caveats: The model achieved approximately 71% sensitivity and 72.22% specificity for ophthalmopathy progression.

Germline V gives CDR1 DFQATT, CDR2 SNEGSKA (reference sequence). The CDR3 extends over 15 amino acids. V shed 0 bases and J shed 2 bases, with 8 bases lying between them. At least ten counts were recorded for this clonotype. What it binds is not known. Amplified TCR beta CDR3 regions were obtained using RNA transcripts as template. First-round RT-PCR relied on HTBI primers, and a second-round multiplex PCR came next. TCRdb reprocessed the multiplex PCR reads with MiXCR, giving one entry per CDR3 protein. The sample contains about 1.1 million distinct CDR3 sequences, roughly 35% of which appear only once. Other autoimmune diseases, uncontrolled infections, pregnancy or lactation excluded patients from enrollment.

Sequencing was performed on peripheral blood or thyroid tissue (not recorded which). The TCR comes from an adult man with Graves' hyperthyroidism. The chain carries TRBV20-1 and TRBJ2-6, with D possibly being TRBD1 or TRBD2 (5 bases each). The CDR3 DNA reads TGCAGTGCTAGAGATTGGGGGACTGGGGCCAACGTCCTGACTTTC. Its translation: CSARDWGTGANVLTF.